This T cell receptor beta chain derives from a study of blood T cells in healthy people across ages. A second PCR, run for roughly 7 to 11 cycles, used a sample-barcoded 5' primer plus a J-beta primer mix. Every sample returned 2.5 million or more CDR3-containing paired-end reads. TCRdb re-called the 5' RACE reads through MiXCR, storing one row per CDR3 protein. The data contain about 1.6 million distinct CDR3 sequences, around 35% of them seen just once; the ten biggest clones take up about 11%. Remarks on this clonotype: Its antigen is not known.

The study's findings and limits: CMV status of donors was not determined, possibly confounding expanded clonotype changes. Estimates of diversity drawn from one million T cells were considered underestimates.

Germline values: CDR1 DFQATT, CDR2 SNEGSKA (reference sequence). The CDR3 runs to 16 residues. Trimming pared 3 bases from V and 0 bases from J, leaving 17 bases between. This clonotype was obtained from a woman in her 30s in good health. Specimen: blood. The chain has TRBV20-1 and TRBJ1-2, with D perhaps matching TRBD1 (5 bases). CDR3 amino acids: CSASDLPSGSNYGYTF. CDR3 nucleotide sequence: TGCAGTGCTAGCGACCTTCCTTCAGGGTCTAACTATGGCTACACCTTC.